Listed below are T cell receptor beta chains from one sample, sequenced in a study of identical twins. TCRdb passed the 5' RACE reads through MiXCR, listing each CDR3 protein once. The table includes approximately 600,000 distinct CDR3 sequences, 7.5% to 10% detected once. The same sample was also studied in work on yellow fever vaccine responses in identical twins.

The sequenced sample consisted of PBMCs. These receptor sequences come from a woman aged 18-30 years in good health. Each CDR3 is given with its conserved first and last residue. The order of the fields is clone size, J gene, V gene, D gene, CDR3 DNA, CDR3 protein. The D gene is left open where the match is weak. Not every row has a clone size; where given, it reads once, few, many or a size class.

abundance: few; j_gene: TRBJ2-7; v_gene: TRBV30; d_gene: -; CDR3nt: TGTGCCCATGGGGAAGCGGCAGTGGGCGAGCAGTACTTC; CDR3aa: CAHGEAAVGEQYF
abundance: few; j_gene: TRBJ1-5; v_gene: TRBV6-2/TRBV6-3; d_gene: -; CDR3nt: TGTGCCAGCAGTCGTACTCCTTCCTATAGCAATCAGCCCCAGCATTTT; CDR3aa: CASSRTPSYSNQPQHF
abundance: many; j_gene: TRBJ1-1; v_gene: TRBV5-1; d_gene: -; CDR3nt: TGCGCCAGCAGCTTGGCCGTAGTGGGCGCTGAAGCTTTCTTT; CDR3aa: CASSLAVVGAEAFF
abundance: -; j_gene: TRBJ2-6; v_gene: TRBV12-3/TRBV12-4; d_gene: -; CDR3nt: TGTGCCAGCAGTTTCCAGGGAAAATCCTCTGGGGCCAACGTCCTGACTTTC; CDR3aa: CASSFQGKSSGANVLTF
abundance: -; j_gene: TRBJ2-7; v_gene: TRBV29-1; d_gene: TRBD1; CDR3nt: TGCAGCGTTAACAGGGGGCCCTCCTACGAGCAGTACTTC; CDR3aa: CSVNRGPSYEQYF
abundance: -; j_gene: TRBJ1-4; v_gene: TRBV6-5; d_gene: -; CDR3nt: TGTGCCAGCGGGGAGGATGAAAAACTGTTTTTT; CDR3aa: CASGEDEKLFF
abundance: -; j_gene: TRBJ2-7; v_gene: TRBV14; d_gene: TRBD1; CDR3nt: TGTGCCAGCAGGCCCGGGACAGTGCGGACCTACGAGCAGTACTTC; CDR3aa: CASRPGTVRTYEQYF
abundance: few; j_gene: TRBJ1-5; v_gene: TRBV10-2; d_gene: -; CDR3nt: TGCGCCAGCAGTTCAGGGATCAATCAGCCCCAGCATTTT; CDR3aa: CASSSGINQPQHF
abundance: many; j_gene: TRBJ2-7; v_gene: TRBV7-2; d_gene: -; CDR3nt: TGTGCCAGCAGCGTCACCTACGAGCAGTACTTC; CDR3aa: CASSVTYEQYF
abundance: many; j_gene: TRBJ2-5; v_gene: TRBV20-1; d_gene: -; CDR3nt: TGCAGTGCTAGAGATCTTGCCACGGTTCTCCAAGAGACCCAGTACTTC; CDR3aa: CSARDLATVLQETQYF
abundance: -; j_gene: TRBJ2-7; v_gene: TRBV5-1; d_gene: TRBD1; CDR3nt: TGCGCCAGCAGCTTGGATGGGACAGCATCCTACGAGCAGTACTTC; CDR3aa: CASSLDGTASYEQYF
abundance: -; j_gene: TRBJ2-7; v_gene: TRBV30; d_gene: -; CDR3nt: TGTGCCTGGAGTAGGACATCGGGCTACGAGCAGTACTTC; CDR3aa: CAWSRTSGYEQYF
abundance: -; j_gene: TRBJ2-1; v_gene: TRBV7-9; d_gene: -; CDR3nt: TGTGCCAGCAGCCCGGGAGTACCTACAACCTACAATGAGCAGTTCTTC; CDR3aa: CASSPGVPTTYNEQFF
abundance: -; j_gene: TRBJ1-2; v_gene: TRBV4-2; d_gene: -; CDR3nt: TGTGCCAGCAGCCAAGATCCGACAGTACTTAGTGTGGGCTACACCTTC; CDR3aa: CASSQDPTVLSVGYTF
abundance: -; j_gene: TRBJ2-5; v_gene: TRBV6-5; d_gene: -; CDR3nt: TGTGCCAGCAGTTCCGTGGACACCCAAGAGACCCAGTACTTC; CDR3aa: CASSSVDTQETQYF
abundance: few; j_gene: TRBJ2-7; v_gene: TRBV2; d_gene: -; CDR3nt: TGTGCCAGCAGTGAGCAGTACTCCTACGAGCAGTACTTC; CDR3aa: CASSEQYSYEQYF
abundance: -; j_gene: TRBJ1-5; v_gene: TRBV6-2/TRBV6-3; d_gene: -; CDR3nt: TGTGCCAGCAGCATCCTATGGGAGCCCCAGCATTTT; CDR3aa: CASSILWEPQHF
abundance: -; j_gene: TRBJ2-3; v_gene: TRBV15; d_gene: -; CDR3nt: TGTGCCACCAGCAGCCTACAGGGTAGCACAGATACGCAGTATTTT; CDR3aa: CATSSLQGSTDTQYF
abundance: many; j_gene: TRBJ2-2; v_gene: TRBV5-1; d_gene: -; CDR3nt: TGCGCCAGCAGCTTGCAGGGCTACACCGGGGAGCTGTTTTTT; CDR3aa: CASSLQGYTGELFF
abundance: -; j_gene: TRBJ2-2; v_gene: TRBV11-2; d_gene: -; CDR3nt: TGTGCCAGCAGCTTCAACCAAAACACCGGGGAGCTGTTTTTT; CDR3aa: CASSFNQNTGELFF
abundance: -; j_gene: TRBJ2-1; v_gene: TRBV3-1; d_gene: TRBD2; CDR3nt: TGTGCCACCAGCCAGACCTCTTTTCGGGGGGGCTACAATGAGCAGTTCTTC; CDR3aa: CATSQTSFRGGYNEQFF
abundance: many; j_gene: TRBJ1-5; v_gene: TRBV9; d_gene: -; CDR3nt: TGTGCCAGCAGCGTAGGGGGAGGGGTTCAGCCCCAGCATTTT; CDR3aa: CASSVGGGVQPQHF
abundance: many; j_gene: TRBJ2-7; v_gene: TRBV20-1; d_gene: TRBD1; CDR3nt: TGCAGTGCACGGACAGGGGGAACCTACGAGCAGTACTTC; CDR3aa: CSARTGGTYEQYF
abundance: -; j_gene: TRBJ2-5; v_gene: TRBV20-1; d_gene: TRBD2; CDR3nt: TGCAGTGCTAGAGACCTCCTTAAGACTAGCGGCCAAGAGACCCAGTACTTC; CDR3aa: CSARDLLKTSGQETQYF
abundance: many; j_gene: TRBJ1-1; v_gene: TRBV12-3/TRBV12-4; d_gene: -; CDR3nt: TGTGCCAGCAGTTTAGCGCGGGCGCTTAGAGCTTTCTTT; CDR3aa: CASSLARALRAFF
abundance: few; j_gene: TRBJ2-3; v_gene: TRBV7-9; d_gene: TRBD2; CDR3nt: TGTGCCAGCAGCGCCTGGACTAGCGGGGAGGAAGATACGCAGTATTTT; CDR3aa: CASSAWTSGEEDTQYF
abundance: many; j_gene: TRBJ2-7; v_gene: TRBV7-9; d_gene: -; CDR3nt: TGTGCCAGCAGCTTAGCTGGGTCGGCCTCCTACGAGCAGTACTTC; CDR3aa: CASSLAGSASYEQYF
abundance: few; j_gene: TRBJ1-1; v_gene: TRBV20-1; d_gene: -; CDR3nt: TGCAGTGCTAGAGCCTCAGGGCTGAACACTGAAGCTTTCTTT; CDR3aa: CSARASGLNTEAFF
abundance: many; j_gene: TRBJ2-1; v_gene: TRBV5-1; d_gene: -; CDR3nt: TGCGCCAGCAGTGAAACGAGCGGGCCCTATGAGCAGTTCTTC; CDR3aa: CASSETSGPYEQFF
abundance: -; j_gene: TRBJ1-2; v_gene: TRBV25-1; d_gene: TRBD1; CDR3nt: TGTGCCAGCAGTGGAGGGACAGGGGTAAAAATCCCCTATGGCTACACCTTC; CDR3aa: CASSGGTGVKIPYGYTF
abundance: few; j_gene: TRBJ1-5; v_gene: TRBV4-3; d_gene: -; CDR3nt: TGCGCCAGCAGCCAAGATCCCACACCGGTGGGGCCCCAGCATTTT; CDR3aa: CASSQDPTPVGPQHF
abundance: -; j_gene: TRBJ2-5; v_gene: TRBV27; d_gene: -; CDR3nt: TGTGCCAGCAGGAAAGGACAGAACCAAGAGACCCAGTACTTC; CDR3aa: CASRKGQNQETQYF
abundance: -; j_gene: TRBJ2-3; v_gene: TRBV2; d_gene: TRBD2; CDR3nt: TGTGCCAGCAGGGAGACAGGACTAGCGGGCAGCACAGATACGCAGTATTTT; CDR3aa: CASRETGLAGSTDTQYF
abundance: many; j_gene: TRBJ2-5; v_gene: TRBV6-2/TRBV6-3; d_gene: -; CDR3nt: TGTGCCAGCAGCCCCCGGAGACCGAGAAGAGAGACCCAGTACTTC; CDR3aa: CASSPRRPRRETQYF
abundance: -; j_gene: TRBJ2-1; v_gene: TRBV11-1; d_gene: -; CDR3nt: TGTGCCAGCAGCCCCACCTTCCATGAGCAGTTCTTC; CDR3aa: CASSPTFHEQFF
abundance: many; j_gene: TRBJ2-1; v_gene: TRBV25-1; d_gene: -; CDR3nt: TGTGCCAGCAGTGAAAGGGGCCCATTACGGCTCGATGAGCAGTTCTTC; CDR3aa: CASSERGPLRLDEQFF
abundance: few; j_gene: TRBJ2-1; v_gene: TRBV24-1; d_gene: TRBD1; CDR3nt: TGTGCCACCAGTGGTACGACGGGACAGAGCTCCTACAATGAGCAGTTCTTC; CDR3aa: CATSGTTGQSSYNEQFF